This T cell receptor beta chain was recorded in a study of T cells in Graves' hyperthyroidism and ophthalmopathy. The ends were cut back, 1 base at V and 7 bases at J, with 14 bases in the middle. The CDR3 has 14 residues. TCR beta CDR3 sequences were amplified from RNA transcripts. First-round RT-PCR with HTBI primers amplified the TCR CDR3 region. One entry per CDR3 protein, called by TCRdb with MiXCR from the multiplex PCR reads. The repertoire holds 350,000 to 400,000 distinct CDR3 sequences, about 16% seen once, with around a third in the top ten. This clonotype has a count of ten or more. The V gene is TRBV12-3 or TRBV12-4, the J gene TRBJ2-7, with D unclear. Input material: blood. This TCR was recovered from a woman between 25 and 40 years old with Graves' hyperthyroidism. CDR3 residues: CASSLGSSVGEQYF. Here the CDR3 DNA reads TGTGCCAGCAGTTTAGGATCCTCTGTGGGGGAGCAGTACTTC.